This is a list of T cell receptor beta chains from one sample in a study of T cell changes during pregnancy in multiple sclerosis. Sequenced by immunoSEQ multiplex PCR; TCRdb stores in-frame clones only, minus some. This table holds tens of thousands of clones, around 92% found once. The sequenced sample was peripheral blood, obtained before pregnancy. The receptors derive from a female donor with multiple sclerosis, enrolled in a pregnancy study. CDR3s include the opening cysteine and the closing phenylalanine or tryptophan. Each record gives: clone size, D gene, V gene, J gene, CDR3 protein, CDR3 DNA. The D gene is left open where the match is weak. Some rows have no size entry. The others give once, few or many, or a class for an expanded clone.

.	.	TRBV6-5	TRBJ1-6	CASSRREYNSPLHF	TGTGCCAGCAGCCGCCGGGAGTATAATTCACCCCTCCACTTT
.	.	TRBV5-1	TRBJ2-7	CASSVSGLGSYEQYF	TGCGCCAGCAGCGTCTCAGGGCTCGGCTCCTACGAGCAGTACTTC
.	TRBD1	TRBV7-2	TRBJ2-5	CASKTDRGQETQYF	TGTGCCAGCAAAACGGACAGGGGCCAAGAGACCCAGTACTTC
.	.	TRBV21-1	TRBJ2-7	CASVPGQGTYEQYF	TGTGCCAGCGTACCGGGACAGGGGACCTACGAGCAGTACTTC
few	.	TRBV29-1	TRBJ1-1	CSVESGPAGGEAFF	TGCAGCGTTGAGTCTGGACCTGCGGGCGGAGAAGCTTTCTTT
.	.	TRBV18	TRBJ2-5	CASSPVGETQYF	TGTGCCAGCTCACCTGTCGGAGAGACCCAGTACTTC
.	TRBD2	TRBV7-9	TRBJ2-1	CASSKPGTSGSDNEQFF	TGTGCCAGCAGCAAACCCGGGACTAGCGGGTCAGACAATGAGCAGTTCTTC
.	.	TRBV7-3	TRBJ2-2	CASSLDTNTGELFF	TGTGCCAGCAGCTTAGACACGAACACCGGGGAGCTGTTTTTT
.	TRBD1	TRBV2	TRBJ2-2	CASSATGSTGELFF	TGTGCCAGCAGTGCGACAGGGTCGACCGGGGAGCTGTTTTTT
.	.	TRBV11-3	TRBJ2-5	CASTNLPSGTRAQYF	TGTGCCAGCACCAACCTCCCCTCTGGCACTAGGGCCCAGTACTTC
.	.	TRBV18	TRBJ1-1	CASSPVGLGNTEAFF	TGTGCCAGCTCACCGGTGGGGCTTGGGAACACTGAAGCTTTCTTT
.	TRBD1	TRBV5-4	TRBJ1-1	CASSLPGTGRTEAFF	TGTGCCAGCAGCTTACCCGGGACAGGGCGTACTGAAGCTTTCTTT
.	TRBD2	TRBV9	TRBJ2-3	CASSVAFTSGPPGDTQYF	TGTGCCAGCAGCGTAGCTTTTACTAGCGGACCCCCGGGGGATACGCAGTATTTT
.	.	TRBV4-3	TRBJ2-5	CASSQKDSQETQYF	TGCGCCAGCAGCCAGAAGGACAGCCAAGAGACCCAGTACTTC
.	.	TRBV7-9	TRBJ2-5	CASSFGQGFGPRETQYF	TGTGCCAGCAGCTTCGGTCAGGGGTTCGGTCCGCGGGAGACCCAGTACTTC
.	TRBD1	TRBV7-9	TRBJ1-2	CASSESTGEGYGYTF	TGTGCCAGCAGCGAGTCGACAGGGGAGGGCTATGGCTACACCTTC
.	TRBD2	TRBV11-2	TRBJ2-7	CASSLTSGSGEQYF	TGTGCCAGCAGCCTAACTAGCGGGAGTGGCGAGCAGTACTTC
.	TRBD2	TRBV6-1	TRBJ2-7	CASSTTSGGSYEQYF	TGTGCCAGCAGTACGACTAGCGGAGGCTCCTACGAGCAGTACTTC
.	TRBD1	TRBV7-9	TRBJ1-1	CASSARQGGMNTEAFF	TGTGCCAGCAGCGCCCGACAGGGGGGGATGAACACTGAAGCTTTCTTT
.	TRBD2	TRBV7-9	TRBJ2-1	CASSILTSAAYNEQFF	TGTGCCAGCAGCATATTGACTAGCGCCGCCTACAATGAGCAGTTCTTC
.	TRBD2	TRBV2	TRBJ2-1	CASSERGRLDNEQFF	TGTGCCAGCAGTGAACGCGGGAGACTGGACAATGAGCAGTTCTTC
.	TRBD2	TRBV6-5	TRBJ2-3	CASSGLAGGADTQYF	TGTGCCAGCAGTGGACTAGCGGGAGGGGCAGATACGCAGTATTTT
.	TRBD2	TRBV19	TRBJ2-3	CASSTQLAGVTDTQYF	TGTGCCAGTAGTACCCAACTAGCGGGAGTGACAGATACGCAGTATTTT
once	.	TRBV11-2	TRBJ2-7	CASSLVVGVAAYEQYF	TGTGCCAGCAGCTTAGTTGTGGGAGTCGCTGCCTACGAGCAGTACTTC
once	.	TRBV7-2	TRBJ1-5	CASSRGQRSNQPQHF	TGTGCCAGCAGCCGTGGACAGAGAAGCAATCAGCCCCAGCATTTT
once	.	TRBV18	TRBJ1-1	CASSPLPRYMNTEAFF	TGTGCCAGCTCACCACTTCCCCGTTACATGAACACTGAAGCTTTCTTT
few	.	TRBV29-1	TRBJ2-1	CSVENKTGVAYNEQFF	TGCAGCGTTGAAAACAAGACGGGAGTAGCCTACAATGAGCAGTTCTTC
.	TRBD2	TRBV6-6	TRBJ2-1	CASSLTSGGGNEQFF	TGTGCCAGCAGCCTGACTAGCGGGGGAGGGAATGAGCAGTTCTTC
.	TRBD2	TRBV29-1	TRBJ2-1	CSVGLAGGYYNEQFF	TGCAGCGTCGGACTAGCGGGAGGGTACTACAATGAGCAGTTCTTC
few	.	TRBV7-9	TRBJ1-1	CASSLQGGTEAFF	TGTGCCAGCAGCTTGCAGGGCGGCACTGAAGCTTTCTTT
.	.	TRBV6-5	TRBJ1-2	CASSYAGKYGYTF	TGTGCCAGCAGTTACGCAGGGAAGTATGGCTACACCTTC
.	TRBD1	TRBV15	TRBJ1-2	CATSRDRDSDGYTF	TGTGCCACCAGCAGAGATCGGGACAGTGATGGCTACACCTTC
few	.	TRBV29-1	TRBJ2-2	CSVAPAANTGELFF	TGCAGCGTAGCGCCAGCGGCGAACACCGGGGAGCTGTTTTTT
.	TRBD2	TRBV5-8	TRBJ2-7	CASSLWTSGRAPAEEQYF	TGTGCCAGCAGCTTGTGGACTAGCGGGAGGGCCCCGGCTGAAGAGCAGTACTTC
.	.	TRBV13	TRBJ2-5	CASSFRGQLQETQYF	TGTGCCAGCAGCTTCAGAGGGCAGCTCCAAGAGACCCAGTACTTC
.	.	TRBV5-6	TRBJ2-2	CASRWETGTGELFF	TGTGCCAGTCGGTGGGAGACGGGGACCGGGGAGCTGTTTTTT
.	TRBD1	TRBV27	TRBJ2-2	CASSFTGVGELFF	TGTGCCAGCAGTTTTACAGGGGTGGGGGAGCTGTTTTTT
.	TRBD2	TRBV7-9	TRBJ2-3	CASSHLGREPDTQYF	TGTGCCAGCAGCCATCTGGGGCGGGAGCCAGATACGCAGTATTTT
.	.	TRBV7-2	TRBJ2-7	CASSLAGSSYEQYF	TGTGCCAGCAGCTTAGCGGGCTCCTCCTACGAGCAGTACTTC
.	.	TRBV11-2	TRBJ2-1	CASSLADNEQFF	TGTGCCAGCAGCTTAGCGGACAATGAGCAGTTCTTC
.	.	TRBV4-3	TRBJ1-5	CASSQDLGGVQPQHF	TGCGCCAGCAGCCAAGATTTGGGGGGGGTGCAGCCCCAGCATTTT
.	TRBD1	TRBV7-8	TRBJ2-5	CASSLGLQGIFAETQYF	TGTGCCAGCAGCTTAGGGTTACAGGGGATTTTTGCAGAGACCCAGTACTTC
.	TRBD1	TRBV7-9	TRBJ1-3	CASSNDRAGNTIYF	TGTGCCAGCAGCAACGACAGGGCTGGAAACACCATATATTTT
once	.	TRBV4-2	TRBJ2-7	CASSQDRGRPTPQYF	TGTGCCAGCAGCCAAGATCGTGGGAGACCCACCCCGCAGTACTTC
.	TRBD1	TRBV9	TRBJ2-2	CASSVEGAGTGELFF	TGTGCCAGCAGCGTAGAGGGGGCCGGCACCGGGGAGCTGTTTTTT